The clone carrying this TCR beta chain was detected many times. Its specificity is not known. The length of the CDR3 is 15 residues. V gave up 3 bases and J gave up 4 bases; unmatched junction bases: 3. In germline, CDR1 is SGHRS, CDR2 YFSETQ. TCRdb re-analysed the 5' RACE reads in MiXCR, keeping a single row per CDR3 protein. The sample yields fewer than 450,000 distinct CDR3 sequences, approximately 24% seen once. This sample is drawn from a study of T-cell memory formation after mild COVID-19. General study points: CD4+ clones that contracted lay mainly in CM and EM; CD8+ ones lay in EMRA.

This TCR was sampled from an adult woman who had mild COVID-19 (a few samples of this study predate the infection). Cell type and time point are not known. V usage is TRBV5-1 and J usage is TRBJ2-1, with TRBD1 matching 11 bases. The specimen sequenced was PBMCs or a T cell subset sorted from them (not recorded which). The CDR3 spells CASSSGTGGYNEQFF. The DNA for the CDR3 is TGCGCCAGCAGCTCCGGGACAGGGGGTTACAATGAGCAGTTCTTC.